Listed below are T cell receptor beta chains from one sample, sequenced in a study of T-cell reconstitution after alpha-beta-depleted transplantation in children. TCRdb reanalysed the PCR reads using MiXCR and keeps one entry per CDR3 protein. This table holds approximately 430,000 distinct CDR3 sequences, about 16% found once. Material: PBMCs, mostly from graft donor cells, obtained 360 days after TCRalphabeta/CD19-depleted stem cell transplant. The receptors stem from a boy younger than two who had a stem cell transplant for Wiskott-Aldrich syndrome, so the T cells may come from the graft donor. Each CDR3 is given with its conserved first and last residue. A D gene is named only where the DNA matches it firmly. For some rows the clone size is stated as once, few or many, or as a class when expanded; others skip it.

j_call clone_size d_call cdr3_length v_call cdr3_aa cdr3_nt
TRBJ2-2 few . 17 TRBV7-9 CASSPSGPLGGTGELFF TGTGCCAGCAGCCCCAGTGGGCCCCTCGGAGGAACCGGGGAGCTGTTTTTT
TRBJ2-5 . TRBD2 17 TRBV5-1 CASSLPKAGGPQETQYF TGCGCCAGCAGCTTGCCTAAAGCGGGGGGGCCTCAAGAGACCCAGTACTTC
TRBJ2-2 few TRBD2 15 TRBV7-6 CASSRWALAGGELFF TGTGCCAGCAGCCGATGGGCCCTAGCGGGCGGGGAGCTGTTTTTT
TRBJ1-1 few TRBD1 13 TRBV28 CASSTSGTESTFF TGTGCCAGCAGCACCTCCGGGACAGAAAGTACTTTCTTT
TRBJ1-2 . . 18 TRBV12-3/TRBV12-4 CASSLESGLDLLGYGYTF TGTGCCAGCAGTTTAGAAAGCGGGTTGGACCTTTTGGGCTATGGCTACACCTTC
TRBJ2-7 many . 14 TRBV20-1 CSASGRLLSYEQYF TGCAGTGCTAGCGGCAGGCTCCTCTCCTACGAGCAGTACTTC
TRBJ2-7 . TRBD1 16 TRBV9 CASSAPRDRDVHEQYF TGTGCCAGCAGCGCCCCCCGGGACAGGGATGTCCACGAGCAGTACTTC
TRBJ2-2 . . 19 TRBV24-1 CATSDLRDAGPSATGELFF TGTGCCACCAGTGATTTAAGGGACGCAGGACCTAGCGCCACCGGGGAGCTGTTTTTT
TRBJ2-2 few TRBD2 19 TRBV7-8 CASRFMIASGPANTGELFF TGTGCCAGCAGGTTTATGATTGCTAGCGGGCCAGCGAACACCGGGGAGCTGTTTTTT
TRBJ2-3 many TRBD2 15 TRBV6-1 CASSALAGGQDTQYF TGTGCCAGCAGTGCTTTAGCGGGGGGGCAAGATACGCAGTATTTT
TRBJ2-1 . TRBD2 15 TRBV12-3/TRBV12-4 CASTFTSADYNEQFF TGTGCCAGCACCTTCACTAGCGCCGACTACAATGAGCAGTTCTTC
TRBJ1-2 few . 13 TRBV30 CAFGRSSKYGYTF TGTGCCTTTGGACGGTCTTCCAAGTATGGCTACACCTTC
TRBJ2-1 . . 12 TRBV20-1 CSANVPYNEQFF TGCAGTGCTAATGTTCCATACAATGAGCAGTTCTTC
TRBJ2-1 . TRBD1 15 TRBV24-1 CATSTSGTADNEQFF TGTGCCACCTCAACTTCCGGGACAGCCGACAATGAGCAGTTCTTC
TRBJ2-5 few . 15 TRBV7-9 CASSLAQGNQETQYF TGTGCCAGCAGCTTGGCCCAGGGGAACCAAGAGACCCAGTACTTC
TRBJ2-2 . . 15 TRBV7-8 CASRDDRWFTGELFF TGTGCCAGCAGGGACGACAGGTGGTTCACCGGGGAGCTGTTTTTT
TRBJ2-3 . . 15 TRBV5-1 CASSLAVQGTDTQYF TGCGCCAGCAGCTTGGCGGTACAGGGTACAGATACGCAGTATTTT
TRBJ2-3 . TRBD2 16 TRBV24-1 CATSDWTSGRADTQYF TGTGCCACCAGTGACTGGACTAGCGGGAGGGCAGATACGCAGTATTTT
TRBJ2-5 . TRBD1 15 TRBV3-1 CASSQGDRGLGTQYF TGTGCCAGCAGCCAAGGGGACAGGGGGTTGGGGACCCAGTACTTC
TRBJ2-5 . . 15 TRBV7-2 CASSLNAIREETQYF TGTGCCAGCAGCTTAAATGCGATTAGGGAAGAGACCCAGTACTTC
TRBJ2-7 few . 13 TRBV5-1 CASSGGSSYEQYF TGCGCCAGCAGCGGGGGAAGCTCCTACGAGCAGTACTTC
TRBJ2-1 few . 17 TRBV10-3 CAISVQIGGFPYNEQFF TGTGCCATCAGTGTCCAGATTGGGGGATTCCCTTACAATGAGCAGTTCTTC
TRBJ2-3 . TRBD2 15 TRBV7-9 CASSPAGPRTDTQYF TGTGCCAGCAGCCCAGCGGGACCCCGCACAGATACGCAGTATTTT
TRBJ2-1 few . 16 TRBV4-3 CASSQRASYSYNEQFF TGCGCCAGCAGCCAACGCGCTAGTTACTCCTACAATGAGCAGTTCTTC
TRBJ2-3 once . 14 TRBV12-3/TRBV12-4 CASTPLAGTDTQYF TGTGCCAGCACCCCCTTAGCAGGCACAGATACGCAGTATTTT
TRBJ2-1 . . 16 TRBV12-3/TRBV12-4 CASSYRSGGGHHEQFF TGTGCCAGCAGTTACCGATCAGGGGGAGGACACCATGAGCAGTTCTTC
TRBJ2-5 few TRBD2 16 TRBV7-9 CASSPAGTSGKETQYF TGTGCCAGCAGCCCGGCGGGGACTAGCGGGAAAGAGACCCAGTACTTC
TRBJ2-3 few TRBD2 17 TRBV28 CASSSPGSGGRGDTQYF TGTGCCAGCAGCTCCCCCGGTAGCGGGGGTAGGGGGGATACGCAGTATTTT
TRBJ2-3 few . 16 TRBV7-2 CASSRTGTLGTDTQYF TGTGCCAGCAGCCGTACAGGGACCCTGGGCACAGATACGCAGTATTTT
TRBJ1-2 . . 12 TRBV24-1 CATSDVIYGYTF TGTGCCACCAGTGATGTGATTTATGGCTACACCTTC
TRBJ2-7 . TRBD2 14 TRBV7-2 CASSPPGLPLEQYF TGTGCCAGCAGCCCCCCGGGACTACCCTTAGAGCAGTACTTC
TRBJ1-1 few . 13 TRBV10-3 CAISERTSTEAFF TGTGCCATCAGTGAAAGGACCTCAACTGAAGCTTTCTTT
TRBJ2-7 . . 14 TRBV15 CATSRDRGGYEQYF TGTGCCACCAGCAGAGACCGTGGGGGGTACGAGCAGTACTTC
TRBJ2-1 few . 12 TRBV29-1 CSGASSYNEQFF TGCAGCGGGGCTAGCTCCTACAATGAGCAGTTCTTC
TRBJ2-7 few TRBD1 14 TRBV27 CASRIQGAGYEQYF TGTGCCAGCAGAATACAGGGGGCCGGTTACGAGCAGTACTTC
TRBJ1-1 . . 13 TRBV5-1 CASSFDFDTEAFF TGCGCCAGCAGCTTTGATTTTGACACTGAAGCTTTCTTT
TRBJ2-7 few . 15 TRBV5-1 CASSLAGSRSYEQYF TGCGCCAGCAGCTTGGCCGGGTCACGCTCCTACGAGCAGTACTTC
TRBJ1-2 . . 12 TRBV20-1 CSASVTAEGYTF TGCAGTGCTAGTGTGACAGCCGAGGGCTACACCTTC
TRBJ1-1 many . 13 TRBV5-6 CASSPLPLAEAFF TGTGCCAGCAGCCCACTACCCCTCGCGGAAGCTTTCTTT
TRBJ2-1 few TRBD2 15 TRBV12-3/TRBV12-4 CASSPRLAAYNEQFF TGTGCCAGCAGTCCACGTCTAGCGGCCTACAATGAGCAGTTCTTC
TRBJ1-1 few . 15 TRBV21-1 CASSKEEVMNTEAFF TGTGCCAGCAGCAAAGAGGAAGTTATGAACACTGAAGCTTTCTTT
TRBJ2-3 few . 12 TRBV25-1 CASSRRGLGRYF TGTGCCAGCAGTCGCCGGGGGCTAGGGCGGTATTTT
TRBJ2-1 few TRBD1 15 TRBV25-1 CASSARDRAYNEQFF TGTGCCAGCAGTGCACGGGACAGGGCTTACAATGAGCAGTTCTTC
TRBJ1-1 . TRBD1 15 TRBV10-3 CAISQPGQGRTEAFF TGTGCCATCAGCCAACCGGGACAGGGAAGGACTGAAGCTTTCTTT
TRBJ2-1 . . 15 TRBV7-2 CASSPGAITGVEQFF TGTGCCAGCAGCCCGGGAGCAATTACAGGGGTTGAGCAGTTCTTC
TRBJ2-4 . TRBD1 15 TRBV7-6 CASSLGTGNGDIQYF TGTGCCAGCAGCTTAGGGACAGGGAATGGTGACATTCAGTACTTC